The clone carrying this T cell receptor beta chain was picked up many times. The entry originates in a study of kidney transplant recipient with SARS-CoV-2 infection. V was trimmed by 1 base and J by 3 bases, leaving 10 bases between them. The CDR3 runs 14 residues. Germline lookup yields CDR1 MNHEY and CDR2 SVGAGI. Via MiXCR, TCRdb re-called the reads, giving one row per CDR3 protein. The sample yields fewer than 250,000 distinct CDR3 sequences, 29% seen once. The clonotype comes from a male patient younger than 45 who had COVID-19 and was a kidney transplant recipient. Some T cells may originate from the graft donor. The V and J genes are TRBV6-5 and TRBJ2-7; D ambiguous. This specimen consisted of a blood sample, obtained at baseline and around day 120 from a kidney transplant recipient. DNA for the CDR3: TGTGCCAGCAGTTACTTAATGGGTAACTACGAGCAGTACTTC. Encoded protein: CASSYLMGNYEQYF.